A selection of T cell receptor beta chains follows, all from one sample in a study of T-cell memory formation after mild COVID-19. TCRdb recomputed calls from the 5' RACE reads with MiXCR, one row per CDR3 protein. This repertoire shows 530,000 or so distinct CDR3 sequences, around 15% found once; its top ten account for 8.1%. The sample comprised PBMCs or a T cell subset sorted from them (not recorded which). All receptors come from an adult woman who had mild COVID-19 (a few samples of this study predate the infection). Cell type and time point are not known. The CDR3 runs from the conserved cysteine through the conserved F or W. D genes are given only for firm matches. The size of a clone is reported for some rows only, either as once, few or many, or as a class for expanded clones.

>TRBD1|TRBV7-9|TRBJ1-2|few
TGTGCCAGCAGCCGGGAACAGGGGGCCGTTGTCTATGGCTACACCTTC
CASSREQGAVVYGYTF
>TRBD2|TRBV10-3|TRBJ2-7|NA
TGTGCCATCAGTGAGTCGGTCGCTAGCGGGACCTACGAGCAGTACTTC
CAISESVASGTYEQYF
>TRBD2|TRBV9|TRBJ2-3|few
TGTGCCAGCAGCGTAGCTGTCGGGGGGGCCATGGATACGCAGTATTTT
CASSVAVGGAMDTQYF
>TRBD2|TRBV20-1|TRBJ2-5|few
TGCAGTGCGTTAGCGGGGGATGCAGAGACCCAGTACTTC
CSALAGDAETQYF
>NA|TRBV6-5|TRBJ2-1|NA
TGTGCCAGCAGTTACTCGCAGGGTCCTGTTGAGCAGTTCTTC
CASSYSQGPVEQFF
>NA|TRBV20-1|TRBJ2-5|NA
TGCAGTGCTATACCCGGGGTGGGCGAGACCCAGTACTTC
CSAIPGVGETQYF
>NA|TRBV6-5|TRBJ2-1|many
TGTGCCAGCAGGAGGGGCACCCGGAATGAGCAGTTCTTC
CASRRGTRNEQFF
>TRBD1|TRBV24-1|TRBJ2-4|NA
TGTGCTCCCGGGACAGTCCCCTACGTGGGAAACATTCAGTACTTC
CAPGTVPYVGNIQYF
>TRBD2|TRBV7-9|TRBJ2-3|NA
TGTGCCAGCAGCTTAGAACTAGCGGGGGTAGGATCTTACACAGATACGCAGTATTTT
CASSLELAGVGSYTDTQYF
>NA|TRBV5-6|TRBJ1-1|NA
TGTGCCAGCAGCTCGTGGCAGCCATATTCTGAAGCTTTCTTT
CASSSWQPYSEAFF